This T cell receptor (beta chain) originates from a study of shared clonotypes between healthy human individuals. Whole-study findings and limits: Naive subsets typically showed greater estimated richness than memory subsets. Shared clonotypes across all four donors exceeded non-shared ones in generation probability.

This clone was observed a single time. Its antigen is not identified. Authors' analysis steps: Junction-only immunoSEQ sequences carried no quality scores, so filtering differed. Produced via immunoSEQ multiplex PCR; TCRdb's table is partial and in-frame only. D and trimming come from the DNA, and the V and J calls and clone size come from that table. The sample lists approximately 600,000 clones; roughly 95% were seen once. The CDR3 covers 16 residues. Trimming took 8 bases from V and 3 from J; bases not matched to a gene: 11. CDR1 and CDR2 from the germline V gene are LGHNA and YNFKEQ. Naive CD8 cells, CD45RO-negative and positively selected for CCR7, excluded terminally differentiated effector memory CD45RA+ cells.

The V call is TRBV4-2, the J call TRBJ2-1; TRBD2 agrees at 9 bases. The TCR comes from a young woman in good health. Sample: naive CD8+ T cells sorted from blood. The CDR3 nucleotides are TGTGCCAGCGGAGACCTAGCGGGAAGGGGCTACAATGAGCAGTTCTTC. It specifies CASGDLAGRGYNEQFF.